The entry that follows covers one T cell receptor (beta chain) sequence. The data were taken from a study of blood T cell repertoires in COVID-19. Study context: The origin of the acute and convalescent COVID-19 samples was the United States, Italy and Spain.

TCRdb keeps only in-frame clones here, not all; method: immunoSEQ multiplex PCR. The sample includes 350,000 to 400,000 clones, around 89% of them seen just once. Germline assignment: CDR1 SGHRS and CDR2 YFSETQ. The CDR3 is made up of 16 amino acids. The ends lost 0 bases at V and 4 bases at J; junction bases unmatched: 7. The receptor was derived from a woman in her 30s with acute COVID-19. The chain couples TRBV5-1 to TRBJ2-5; TRBD2 matches at 9 bases. The sample comprised PBMCs or T cells enriched from blood (not recorded which). CDR3 DNA: TGCGCCAGCAGCTTGGGCGGGGGGGAAAGGCGAGAGACCCAGTACTTC. Protein: CASSLGGGERRETQYF.